This T cell receptor beta chain was retrieved from a study of CD8+ T cells in alopecia areata (dated by TCRdb to 2016 to 2018). For context, the study as a whole: The treated patients, all with moderate-to-severe alopecia areata, were enrolled in an open-label pilot trial of oral tofacitinib given at 5 to 10 mg twice daily. In both human patients and the C3H/HeJ mouse model, the study applied high-throughput TCRbeta sequencing to look at T cell clonal expansion in alopecia areata. Tofacitinib-treated patients had biopsies at baseline and at 4 and 24 weeks of treatment, with a later scalp biopsy in several patients. In treated patients, disease severity was measured using the SALT score, which gives the percentage of scalp surface area affected. Amplification of TCRbeta CDR3 regions was done by immunoSEQ multiplex PCR using 35 Vbeta forward primers and 13 Jbeta reverse primers. RNA came from the PAXgene miRNA kit for fixed scalp, the miRNeasy kit for PBMCs, and the RNeasy kit for mouse skin. In humans, TCRbeta sequencing was performed on scalp tissue and on sorted CD4+ and CD8+ peripheral blood T cells from healthy controls and from patients with patchy or totalis/universalis alopecia areata. Patients stayed on tofacitinib for 6 to 18 months and then had 6 months of follow-up off drug so that delayed response and recurrence could be assessed. Clonality in the scalp was compared among normal scalp (n=4), patchy alopecia areata scalp (n=8), and alopecia totalis/universalis scalp (n=8).

In the germline V gene, CDR1 corresponds to MNHEY and CDR2 to SVGAGI. Relative to germline, V is missing 4 bases and J is missing 10 bases, with 9 bases of the junction outside any gene match. Counted from cysteine to phenylalanine, this CDR3 has 15 amino acids. The entry retains the CDR3 DNA only, 45 bases that are in frame from base 1. This specimen's treatment or condition label, per the study, means: oral pan-JAK inhibitor, 5-10 mg twice daily. Lesional scalp punch biopsies and peripheral blood were obtained from alopecia areata patients. PBMCs were isolated by density centrifugation and stained for CD3, CD4 and CD8, after which CD4+ and CD8+ T cells were sorted on a FACSAria. There are a few counts of this clone. Its antigen target is currently unknown. No base quality values were provided; no much bigger clone lies one nucleotide off. What the research found in general, with its limitations: Lesional scalp, especially in alopecia totalis/universalis, showed higher clonality and more expanded CD8+ clones than normal scalp, suggesting antigenic drive. Tofacitinib significantly decreased scalp clonality and the number of expanded CD8+ clones among the top 100 scalp clones. Shared TCR sequences between patients were less evident than in mice, which may be partly attributable to HLA diversity in the patient population. Unlike mouse skin, which is dominated by gammadelta T cells, normal human skin has resident alphabeta T cells that are also sequenced, and this complicates analysis of the scalp TCR repertoire. The treated cohort was small, with a single nonresponder, so links between baseline CD8+ expansion and response need larger studies. Many expanded lesional clones persisted in scalp and blood during tofacitinib treatment, which may partly explain relapse after stopping treatment.

The library was produced with the immunoSEQ multiplex PCR assay. RNA was extracted from all samples and reverse transcribed into cDNA, which served as template for TCR sequencing. SuperScript III was used to make first-strand cDNA, primed with a 2:1 mix of oligo-dT and random hexamers. A synthetic immune receptor repertoire was used to measure amplification bias, and any remaining bias was corrected computationally. In the paper's pipeline: Raw reads were preprocessed for error removal, and CDR3 was defined according to IMGT conventions as running from the conserved cysteine to phenylalanine. Clonality was computed by normalizing Shannon entropy by log2 of the number of productive unique TCRs and subtracting the result from 1. Scalp TCRbeta sequences were cross-referenced with sorted blood CD4 and CD8 repertoires so that the CD4 or CD8 identity of scalp clones could be inferred. TCRdb took this table from immuneACCESS and kept in-frame rearrangements with V and J called. Such tables lack part of the clones; where checked against another copy, unresolved V genes explain under half of the gap, and the rest is unexplained. For V, J and clone size, that table is used; D and trimming come from the DNA. This sample comprises 200,000 or so clones, 40% to 55% of them detected only once. The ten largest clones take up around 3% of the sample.

The sequenced sample was CD4+ T cells sorted from blood, obtained at roughly week 36, from a patient treated with tofacitinib. The sequence was obtained from a human donor with alopecia areata. The receptor chain draws on TRBV6-5 and TRBJ2-3; TRBD1 fits 12 bases in the junction. DNA sequence: TGTGCCAGCAGTTCGGGACAGGGGGCACCGGTTTCGCAGTATTTT. Translation gives CASSSGQGAPVSQYF.